This T cell receptor (beta chain) was profiled in a study of shared clonotypes between healthy human individuals. Findings and caveats of the study: Enrolling few donors narrowed the genetic and exposure-history diversity that was represented.

Germline V lookup: CDR1 MDHEN, CDR2 SYDVKM. Losses at the gene ends were 5 bases for V and 4 bases for J; bases not matched to a gene: 10. This CDR3 region has 15 residues. Concerning this clone itself: Its target is unknown.

Donors included only healthy HIV-negative adults lacking recent acute infections or vaccinations. Data came from immunoSEQ multiplex PCR; TCRdb stores just in-frame clones and leaves some out. The sample shows 850,000 to 1,100,000 clones, 60% to 85% of them seen only once. Sequencing input: memory CD4+ T cells from PBMCs. Noted subset: CD45RA-negative fraction. The J gene is TRBJ2-7, the V gene TRBV28; 8 bases map to TRBD1. This receptor was taken from a man aged 18 to 30 in good health. Some clones in this sample may be carry-over from other donors' samples. CDR3 bases: TGTGCCAGCAGTCCCCGGACAGGGAATAATTACGAGCAGTACTTC. As protein: CASSPRTGNNYEQYF.